This T cell receptor beta chain was found in a study of monozygotic twins with inflammatory bowel disease. Study outcomes and limitations: Patients with IBD had less TCRbeta diversity (inverse Simpson) than their healthy co-twins.

Using TCRalpha and TCRbeta cDNA, the researchers carried out two nested PCRs that lasted roughly 16 and 10 cycles. From its re-call of the 5' RACE reads, TCRdb lists each CDR3 protein once, without DNA. Its clone listing holds around 220,000 distinct CDR3 sequences. Of note for this clonotype: What it recognizes is unknown.

The CDR3 consists of 15 residues. Germline CDR1 SGHRS, CDR2 YFSETQ. The chain couples TRBV5-1 to TRBJ2-2. The specimen was blood. This receptor was taken from a human donor with ulcerative colitis or Crohn's disease, or a healthy co-twin of an affected twin (not recorded which). The CDR3 region is CASSLEGFNTGELFF. The full variable domain, completed using reference TRBV5-1 and TRBJ2-2, is KAGVTQTPRYLIKTRGQQVTLSCSPISGHRSVSWYQQTPGQGLQFLFEYFSETQRNKGNFPGRFSGRQFSNSRSEMNVSTLELGDSALYLCASSLEGFNTGELFFGEGSRLTVL.